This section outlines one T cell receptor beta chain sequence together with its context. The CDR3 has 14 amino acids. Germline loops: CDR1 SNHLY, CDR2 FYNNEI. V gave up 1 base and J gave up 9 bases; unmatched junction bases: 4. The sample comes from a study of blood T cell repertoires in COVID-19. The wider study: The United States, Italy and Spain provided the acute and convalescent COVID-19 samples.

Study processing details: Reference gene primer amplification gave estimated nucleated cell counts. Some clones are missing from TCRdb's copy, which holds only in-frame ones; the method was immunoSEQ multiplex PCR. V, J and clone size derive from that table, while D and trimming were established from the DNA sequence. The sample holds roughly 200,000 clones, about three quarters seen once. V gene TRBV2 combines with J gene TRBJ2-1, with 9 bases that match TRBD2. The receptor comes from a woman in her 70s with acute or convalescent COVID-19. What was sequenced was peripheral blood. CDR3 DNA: TGTGCCAGCAGTGAAGGGCGGGAGGGCGGTGAGCAGTTCTTC. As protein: CASSEGREGGEQFF.